The T cell receptor (beta chain) under discussion was sequenced for a study of CD8 T cells in ankylosing spondylitis. Broader study findings: Peripheral blood samples showed relatively rare disease-linked clones, and these clones were CD8+.

Each CDR3 protein gets one entry after TCRdb re-called the 5' RACE reads with MiXCR. Of roughly 100,000 distinct CDR3 sequences in the sample, less than 25% were seen once. Germline lookup yields CDR1 MNHEY and CDR2 SMNVEV (reference sequence). V was clipped by 6 bases and J by 7 bases; unmatched bases: 11. CDR3 length equals 14 residues. About this clonotype itself: Its antigen is currently unknown.

The genes are TRBV27 and TRBJ1-2; 7 nucleotides align to TRBD1. Input material: synovial fluid, either unsorted or a sorted T cell fraction (not recorded which). This sequence was found in a male donor with ankylosing spondylitis. CDR3 amino acids: CASSPDRERRGYTF. For the CDR3, the DNA is TGTGCCAGCAGCCCCGACAGGGAGAGGCGTGGCTACACCTTC.